This T cell receptor (beta chain) was identified in a study of CD8+CD57+ T cells in acquired aplastic anemia. The V end was cut by 5 bases, the J end by 3 bases, with 20 bases between. Germline V gives CDR1 MDHEN, CDR2 SYDVKM. CDR3 length: 16 amino acids. CDR3 and TCR beta VDJ profiling relied on a genomic DNA template. One entry per CDR3 protein results from TCRdb running MiXCR on the reads. The repertoire holds more than 150,000 distinct CDR3 sequences, about 64% seen once, with 40% to 55% in the top ten. This chain links TRBV28 with TRBJ2-7, with D unclear. Sequencing was carried out using sorted CD4+, CD8+, or CD8+CD57+ T cells (not recorded which) from PBMCs. This clonotype was obtained from a human donor with severe aplastic anemia or a healthy control (not recorded which). CDR3 amino acids: CASSPGLRITSYEQYF. The CDR3 region has the DNA TGTGCCAGCAGTCCGGGTCTGCGCATTACCAGCTACGAGCAGTACTTC.